Presented here are 29 T cell receptor beta chains from one specimen sequenced in a study of CD8 T cells in Susac syndrome. The RNA input was about 0.45 to 1 ug, and it was reverse transcribed with random hexamers. TCRdb re-analysed the immunoSEQ multiplex PCR reads in MiXCR, keeping a single row per CDR3 protein. This repertoire shows 95,000 to 150,000 distinct CDR3 sequences, about 94% found once; its top ten account for over 0.065%. The sequencing sample was made of CD4+ T cells from PBMCs. All receptors derive from a human donor in good health.

The chain has TRBV5-6 and TRBJ2-3; D perhaps matches TRBD2 (7 bases). The germline CDR1 and CDR2 sequences are SGHDT and YYEEEE. The CDR3 has 16 amino acids. V was trimmed by 5 bases and J by 1 base, leaving 17 bases between them. The CDR3 DNA is TGTGCCAGCAGAGACGGGGGGCTGGGGGGCACAGATACGCAGTATTTT. Translation gives CASRDGGLGGTDTQYF.

This chain uses TRBV5-1 with TRBJ2-5; possible D gene TRBD2, 6 bases. The V end lost 2 bases, the J end lost 3 bases, and 8 bases lay between the germline ends. The CDR3 is made up of 13 amino acids. CDR1 is SGHRS and CDR2 is YFSETQ in the germline V gene. The chain's CDR3 is CASSFTGEETQYF. CDR3 nucleotide sequence: TGCGCCAGCAGCTTCACGGGAGAAGAGACCCAGTACTTC.

The chain carries TRBV2 and TRBJ2-7; TRBD2 matches at 11 bases. Looked up from germline, CDR1 is SNHLY and CDR2 is FYNNEI. The CDR3 runs to 14 residues. V lost 11 bases, J lost 5 bases, and 11 bases stayed unmatched. Here the CDR3 reads CAGLGASGRNEQYF. DNA of the CDR3: TGTGCCGGTCTGGGAGCTAGCGGGAGGAACGAGCAGTACTTC.

The genes are TRBV3-1 and TRBJ2-5; D may be TRBD1 (6 bases). Trimming shortened V by 4 bases and J by 2 bases, and 11 bases separated the two germline ends. CDR1 is LGHDT and CDR2 is YNNKEL in the germline V gene (reference sequence). There are 14 residues in the CDR3. CDR3 nucleotides: TGTGCCAGCAGCCCTCTACAGGGTCAAGAGACCCAGTACTTC. It specifies CASSPLQGQETQYF.

The chain recombines TRBV6-5 with TRBJ1-1; D perhaps matches TRBD1 (5 bases). V lost 0 bases, J lost 0 bases, and 20 bases lay in between. The CDR3 is 19 residues long. Germline lookup yields CDR1 MNHEY and CDR2 SVGAGI. This CDR3 reads CASSYSDNPGSEMNTEAFF. The DNA for the CDR3 is TGTGCCAGCAGTTACTCTGACAATCCAGGGTCCGAGATGAACACTGAAGCTTTCTTT.

This CDR3 reads CASSPGAAVYEQYF. The DNA of the CDR3 is TGTGCCAGCTCACCAGGGGCAGCGGTCTACGAGCAGTACTTC. The chain uses TRBV18 and TRBJ2-7, with D perhaps assigned TRBD1 or TRBD2 (5 bases each). The CDR3 runs 14 residues. CDR1 and CDR2 from the germline V gene are KGHSH and LQKENI. Trimming stripped 2 bases from V and 3 bases from J, with 11 bases between.

The chain combines TRBV20-1 with TRBJ2-7; 9 bases match TRBD2. Losses at the gene ends were 0 bases for V and 5 bases for J; bases not matched to a gene: 8. The CDR3 runs 15 residues. Germline V lookup: CDR1 DFQATT, CDR2 SNEGSKA (reference sequence). CDR3 loop: CSARDLGLAGNEQYF. CDR3 bases: TGCAGTGCTAGAGATCTCGGGCTAGCGGGAAACGAGCAGTACTTC.

The chain is built from TRBV19 and TRBJ1-5; 8 bases line up with TRBD1. The V and J ends lost 2 bases and 7 bases, in that order; junction bases with no gene match: 7. This CDR3 comprises 15 residues. The germline V gene encodes CDR1 LNHDA and CDR2 SQIVND (reference sequence). CDR3 region: CASSIKGTGNQPQHF. In DNA form, the CDR3 reads TGTGCCAGTAGTATAAAAGGGACAGGTAACCAGCCCCAGCATTTT.

V gene TRBV9 combines with J gene TRBJ2-2; 8 bases match TRBD2. Germline lookup yields CDR1 SGDLS and CDR2 YYNGEE. Losses at the gene ends were 1 base for V and 4 bases for J; bases not matched to a gene: 6. The CDR3 loop spans 16 amino acids. CDR3 in amino acids: CASSVTAGAGTGELFF. In nucleotides, the CDR3 is TGTGCCAGCAGCGTAACAGCGGGAGCCGGCACCGGGGAGCTGTTTTTT.

The chain is built from TRBV3-1 and TRBJ1-2; D remains unclear. Germline CDR1 is LGHDT and CDR2 is YNNKEL (reference sequence). There are 17 residues in the CDR3. With 0 bases removed from V and 0 bases from J, the gap between germline ends came to 14 bases. In DNA form, the CDR3 reads TGTGCCAGCAGCCAAGACGGAAACTTATTAACTAACTATGGCTACACCTTC. Translating gives CASSQDGNLLTNYGYTF.

The chain couples TRBV6-1 to TRBJ1-2; 9 bases line up with TRBD1. The CDR3 is 15 residues long. In germline, CDR1 is MNHNS, CDR2 SASEGT. V lost 4 bases to trimming and J lost 7 bases; unmatched junction nucleotides: 10. The CDR3 here is CASSASRTGERGYTF. CDR3 in DNA: TGTGCCAGCAGTGCCTCCCGGACAGGGGAACGTGGCTACACCTTC.

This chain joins TRBV30 and TRBJ2-2; D gene uncertain. The germline V gene has CDR1 GTSNPN and CDR2 SVGIG (reference sequence). This CDR3 comprises 14 residues. The germline V and J ends were trimmed by 3 bases and 0 bases, with 8 bases remaining between them. The CDR3 coding sequence is TGTGCCTGGAGCGGTACTACGAACACCGGGGAGCTGTTTTTT. It encodes CAWSGTTNTGELFF.

The V call is TRBV12-3 or TRBV12-4, the J call TRBJ2-1; a possible D gene is TRBD1 (6 bases). V gave up 11 bases and J gave up 7 bases, with 12 bases separating them. The CDR3 consists of 11 residues. The CDR3, as DNA: TGTGCCTCAGCAGGGGTGAATGAGCAGTTCTTC. This encodes CASAGVNEQFF.

The DNA of the CDR3 is TGTGCCAGCAGCCGAGAGAGGAACTATGGCTACACCTTC. Translation: CASSRERNYGYTF. V and J are TRBV3-1 and TRBJ1-2; no clear D. The V gene lost 4 bases and the J gene lost 2 bases, with 8 bases spanning the gap. The CDR3 contains 13 residues. Per germline, CDR1 LGHDT and CDR2 YNNKEL (reference sequence). Full variable domain (remainder filled in from reference TRBV3-1 and TRBJ1-2): DTAVSQTPKYLVTQMGNDKSIKCEQNLGHDTMYWYKQDSKKFLKIMFSYNNKELIINETVPNRFSPKSPDKAHLNLHINSLELGDSAVYFCASSRERNYGYTFGSGTRLTVV.

The chain carries TRBV7-2 and TRBJ1-2; 7 nucleotides line up with TRBD1. CDR3 length equals 15 residues. V lost 2 bases, J lost 2 bases, and 5 bases stayed unmatched. Germline V CDR1 and CDR2: SGHTA, FQGNSA. The chain's CDR3 is CASSLPLGGNYGYTF. CDR3 coding DNA: TGTGCCAGCAGCTTACCCCTAGGGGGCAACTATGGCTACACCTTC.

J is TRBJ1-2 and V is TRBV7-9, with 9 bases identical to TRBD1. Trimming took 4 bases from V and 7 from J; bases not matched to a gene: 10. Germline lookup yields CDR1 SEHNR and CDR2 FQNEAQ (reference sequence). The CDR3 sequence is 15 residues long. The CDR3 spells CASSSGQGGPGGYTF. CDR3 coding DNA: TGTGCCAGCAGCTCGGGACAGGGTGGTCCAGGTGGCTACACCTTC.

This clonotype was detected only once. This rearrangement joins TRBV9 to TRBJ1-2; 10 bases are a match to TRBD1. Germline assignment: CDR1 SGDLS and CDR2 YYNGEE. After removal of 1 base from V and 7 bases from J, the junction contained 4 bases not matched to a gene. The CDR3 consists of 14 residues. In DNA form, the CDR3 reads TGTGCCAGCAGCGTAAGACAGGGGGCTGGTGGCTACACCTTC. Translating gives CASSVRQGAGGYTF.

CDR3 bases: TGTGCCTGGAGGAGGGGGGGAGGGTTTTCGGGCGAGCAGTACTTC. Protein sequence: CAWRRGGGFSGEQYF. J is TRBJ2-7 and V is TRBV30; weak D call: TRBD2 (7 bases). V was cut by 3 bases and J by 6 bases, with 21 bases left in between. There are 15 residues in the CDR3. Germline assignment: CDR1 GTSNPN and CDR2 SVGIG (reference sequence).

CDR3 loop: CASSPIGGPNQPQHF. The CDR3 DNA sequence: TGTGCCAGCAGCCCGATCGGAGGGCCCAATCAGCCCCAGCATTTT. The V and J genes are TRBV7-9 and TRBJ1-5; D gene uncertain. V lost 5 bases to trimming and J lost 3 bases, with 14 bases between them. CDR3 length: 15 amino acids. CDR1 is SEHNR and CDR2 is FQNEAQ in the germline V gene (reference sequence).

The J gene is TRBJ2-2, the V gene TRBV20-1, with D perhaps TRBD2 (6 bases). There are 14 residues in the CDR3. Germline lookup yields CDR1 DFQATT and CDR2 SNEGSKA (reference sequence). V was clipped by 1 base and J by 5 bases, with 11 bases between them. As DNA, the CDR3 is TGCAGTGCTAGAGCGGAGGGCCGGACCGGGGAGCTGTTTTTT. Its translation: CSARAEGRTGELFF.

The chain joins TRBV7-2 to TRBJ2-4; 10 positions match TRBD2. CDR3 length: 15 amino acids. With V trimmed by 1 base and J by 5 bases, 2 bases remained unmatched. CDR1 is SGHTA and CDR2 is FQGNSA in the germline V gene. In DNA form, the CDR3 reads TGTGCCAGCAGCTTAGTCGGGACTAGCGAAAACATTCAGTACTTC. It codes for CASSLVGTSENIQYF. The variable domain in full, with the rest retrieved from reference TRBV7-2 and TRBJ2-4, is GAGVSQSPSNKVTEKGKDVELRCDPISGHTALYWYRQSLGQGLEFLIYFQGNSAPDKSGLPSDRFSAERTGGSVSTLTIQRTQQEDSAVYLCASSLVGTSENIQYFGAGTRLSVL.

In this sample, this clonotype turned up once. The chain recombines TRBV12-3 or TRBV12-4 with TRBJ2-1, with 8 nucleotides matching TRBD2. CDR3 length: 16 amino acids. The V and J ends lost 6 bases and 8 bases, in that order; junction bases with no gene match: 15. The CDR3 spells CASSQLTSGNADEQFF. The CDR3 DNA follows: TGTGCCAGCAGCCAGCTTACTAGCGGCAACGCGGATGAGCAGTTCTTC.

The rearrangement links TRBV29-1 to TRBJ2-3; D is possibly TRBD1 (6 bases). Germline V CDR1 and CDR2: SQVTM, ANQGSEA. Trimming took 5 bases from V and 4 from J, leaving 10 bases between them. The CDR3 loop spans 12 amino acids. As DNA, the CDR3 is TGCAGCGTTTCCAGGGGTGCAGATACGCAGTATTTT. Protein: CSVSRGADTQYF.

This rearrangement joins TRBV7-9 to TRBJ2-1; D gene unclear. This CDR3 spans 11 amino acids. Germline V gene lookup returns CDR1 SEHNR and CDR2 FQNEAQ (reference sequence). The ends were cut back, 1 base at V and 10 bases at J, with 5 bases in the middle. The chain's CDR3 is CASSLDHEQFF. In nucleotides, the CDR3 is TGTGCCAGCAGCTTAGATCACGAGCAGTTCTTC.

The chain is built from TRBV3-1 and TRBJ2-5; D not certain. The CDR3 runs 16 residues. V gave up 2 bases and J gave up 5 bases, with 18 bases separating them. Germline lookup yields CDR1 LGHDT and CDR2 YNNKEL (reference sequence). The CDR3 loop reads CASSQHGALIGETQYF. The CDR3 nucleotides read TGTGCCAGCAGCCAACATGGAGCACTTATCGGGGAGACCCAGTACTTC.

The gene calls are TRBV10-3 and TRBJ1-1; 7 bases fit TRBD1. After removal of 7 bases from V and 7 bases from J, the junction contained 12 bases not matched to a gene. The CDR3 covers 14 residues. From germline, CDR1 is ENHRY and CDR2 SYGVKD. The CDR3 here is CAINNRGWDNEAFF. The CDR3 region has the DNA TGTGCCATCAATAACAGGGGCTGGGATAATGAAGCTTTCTTT.

This clonotype appeared once. The rearrangement joins TRBV11-2 to TRBJ2-1; TRBD1 aligns across 7 bases. Germline loops: CDR1 SGHAT, CDR2 FQNNGV. The CDR3 totals 16 residues. Unmatched junction bases numbered 7, after V lost 1 base and J lost 4 bases. The CDR3 coding sequence is TGTGCCAGCAGCTTAGGGCGAGGGACAGCATACAATGAGCAGTTCTTC. It specifies CASSLGRGTAYNEQFF.

This chain links TRBV18 with TRBJ2-7; D not certain. Germline V gene data show CDR1 as KGHSH and CDR2 as LQKENI. CDR3 size: 15 residues. V dropped 2 bases and J dropped 6 bases, with 17 bases sitting between them. CDR3 nucleotides: TGTGCCAGCTCACCATGGTCTCCCAACAAAATCGAGCAGTACTTC. It specifies CASSPWSPNKIEQYF.

The chain links TRBV29-1 to TRBJ1-1, with D possibly matching TRBD1 (5 bases). The ends were cut back, 5 bases at V and 0 bases at J, with 10 bases in the middle. CDR3 length equals 13 residues. Germline V gene lookup returns CDR1 SQVTM and CDR2 ANQGSEA. The CDR3 here is CSVPGRMNTEAFF. As DNA, the CDR3 is TGCAGCGTTCCGGGACGGATGAACACTGAAGCTTTCTTT.